Each of the 27 T cell receptor beta chains below was sequenced from the same sample in a study of T cells after yellow fever vaccination. Using its own MiXCR run on the 5' RACE reads, TCRdb lists one record per CDR3 protein. The data hold over 300,000 distinct CDR3 sequences, with approximately 3.8% observed a single time. Here the sequenced sample was PBMCs, taken on the day of the yellow fever booster vaccination. These receptors were taken from a man aged 18 to 30 who received the YFV17D yellow fever vaccine.

This clonotype was counted between two and nine times. The DNA of the CDR3 is TGCGCCAGCAGCTGGACAGGCCCACGCGCAGATACGCAGTATTTT. Amino acid sequence: CASSWTGPRADTQYF. The gene calls are TRBV5-1 and TRBJ2-3; TRBD1 matches at 7 bases. The V segment lost 3 bases and the J segment 4 bases; nucleotides outside the gene matches: 8. CDR3 length: 15 residues. CDR1 is SGHRS, CDR2 YFSETQ, per germline.

This clonotype has a count of ten or more. The rearrangement links TRBV10-2 to TRBJ2-7; TRBD1 aligns across 8 bases. Germline V gene data show CDR1 as WSHSY and CDR2 as SAAADI. The J segment lost 5 bases and the V segment lost 5 bases, leaving 11 bases of the junction unmatched. This CDR3 contains 15 residues. The CDR3 nucleotides are TGCGCCAGCAGTCCGGCACCCGGGACAGGCAACGAGCAGTACTTC. It is translated as CASSPAPGTGNEQYF.

This clonotype was recorded a few times. This chain uses TRBV6-2 or TRBV6-3 with TRBJ2-5, with TRBD2 as a possible D gene (6 bases). V shed 3 bases and J shed 1 base, with 18 bases lying between them. The CDR3 is 17 residues long. Germline CDR1 reads MNHEY; CDR2 reads SVGEGT. In nucleotides, the CDR3 is TGTGCCAGCAGTTATCCCCTCAACGGAGGGAGCCAAGAGACCCAGTACTTC. Amino acid sequence: CASSYPLNGGSQETQYF.

The chain has TRBV9 and TRBJ2-3; 8 bases fit TRBD2. Germline-derived CDR1 and CDR2 are SGDLS and YYNGEE. The trim removed 0 bases at V and 6 bases at J, leaving 24 bases unmatched. This CDR3 spans 21 amino acids. This chain's CDR3 is CASSVGGGGVKAGDSRDTQYF. The CDR3 DNA follows: TGTGCCAGCAGCGTAGGAGGTGGGGGAGTCAAAGCGGGGGACTCGAGGGATACGCAGTATTTT.

This clonotype occurred many times. V usage is TRBV24-1 and J usage is TRBJ2-1; D remains ambiguous. The V end was cut by 3 bases, the J end by 8 bases, with 7 bases between. CDR1 and CDR2 from the germline V gene are KGHDR and SFDVKD. CDR3 size: 12 residues. The CDR3 bases are TGTGCCACCAGTGATCTTAGGTATGAGCAGTTCTTC. As protein: CATSDLRYEQFF.

Many counts were recorded for this clonotype. The chain is built from TRBV6-5 and TRBJ2-5; D may match TRBD1 or TRBD2 (5 bases each). Germline V lookup: CDR1 MNHEY, CDR2 SVGAGI. The ends were cut back, 6 bases at V and 4 bases at J, with 18 bases in the middle. This CDR3 contains 15 residues. CDR3: CASSQDRGVGETQYF. The DNA for the CDR3 is TGTGCCAGCAGCCAGGATCGGGGCGTAGGAGAGACCCAGTACTTC.

Ten or more counts support this clonotype. The J gene is TRBJ2-2, the V gene TRBV4-3; D could derive from TRBD1 or TRBD2 (6 bases each). V was shortened by 5 bases and J by 1 base, with 14 bases between the two germline ends. From germline, CDR1 is LGHNA and CDR2 YSLEER. This CDR3 contains 16 residues. The CDR3 protein is CASSYGGGRNTGELFF. The CDR3 DNA reads TGCGCCAGCAGCTACGGAGGGGGGAGGAACACCGGGGAGCTGTTTTTT.

This chain links TRBV6-2 or TRBV6-3 with TRBJ2-7; D is possibly TRBD2 (5 bases). V was pared by 2 bases and J by 0 bases, with 11 bases between. Per germline, CDR1 MNHEY and CDR2 SVGEGT. The CDR3 totals 15 residues. This CDR3 reads CASSYGGRSSYEQYV. CDR3 DNA sequence: TGTGCCAGCAGTTACGGAGGACGATCCTCCTACGAGCAGTACGTC.

The V and J genes are TRBV5-6 and TRBJ2-7, with D possibly matching TRBD1 (5 bases). This CDR3 contains 12 residues. Trimming cost V 3 bases and J 2 bases, with 6 bases left between them. The germline V gene encodes CDR1 SGHDT and CDR2 YYEEEE. The CDR3 DNA is TGTGCCAGCAGCTGGGGCCCCTACGAGCAGTACGTC. It yields the protein CASSWGPYEQYV.

This clonotype has only a few counts. This chain connects TRBV6-1 to TRBJ1-4; tentatively, D is TRBD1 (5 bases). CDR1 and CDR2 from the germline V gene are MNHNS and SASEGT. The V gene lost 0 bases and the J gene lost 6 bases, with 11 bases spanning the gap. CDR3 length: 15 amino acids. The CDR3 DNA reads as TGTGCCAGCAGTGAAGCGCTTCTGGGGGATGAAAAACTGTTTTTT. Translation gives CASSEALLGDEKLFF.

This clonotype was seen many times. This chain connects TRBV2 to TRBJ2-1; D is possibly TRBD1 (6 bases). The CDR3 consists of 12 residues. Germline values: CDR1 SNHLY, CDR2 FYNNEI. V dropped 6 bases and J dropped 9 bases, with 12 bases sitting between them. CDR3 nucleotide sequence: TGTGCCAGCAGGGACACAGGGACTGAGCAGTTCTTC. Encoded protein: CASRDTGTEQFF.

Many counts were recorded for this clonotype. The chain links TRBV2 to TRBJ2-3; D unresolved. The germline V gene has CDR1 SNHLY and CDR2 FYNNEI. This CDR3 comprises 16 residues. Trimming removed 6 bases at V and 2 bases at J, with 18 bases between. CDR3: CASRDESTRPTDTQYF. DNA for the CDR3: TGTGCCAGCAGGGACGAAAGTACAAGACCCACAGATACGCAGTATTTT.

The table lists this clonotype with many counts. The rearrangement links TRBV7-9 to TRBJ2-7; 9 positions agree with TRBD1. The CDR3 consists of 14 residues. The V gene's germline CDR1 is SEHNR and CDR2 FQNEAQ (reference sequence). V shed 3 bases, J shed 5 bases, and the junction held 5 bases outside the gene matches. CDR3 loop: CASSFWDRDHEQYF. The CDR3 region has the DNA TGTGCCAGCAGCTTCTGGGACAGGGACCACGAGCAGTACTTC.

This clonotype has only a few counts. This chain uses TRBV5-5 with TRBJ1-1, with D possibly matching TRBD1 (6 bases). This CDR3 region has 13 residues. Germline V gene lookup returns CDR1 SGHKS and CDR2 YYEKEE (reference sequence). Trimming took off 0 bases at V and 4 bases at J, with 7 bases between the two ends. The chain's CDR3 is CASSLAGATEAFF. CDR3 sequence (DNA): TGTGCCAGCAGCTTGGCAGGGGCCACTGAAGCTTTCTTT.

This clonotype was detected ten times or more. This sequence joins TRBV9 and TRBJ2-1, with D perhaps TRBD2 (5 bases). The CDR3 has 18 residues. CDR1 is SGDLS and CDR2 is YYNGEE in the germline V gene. V was cut by 4 bases and J by 2 bases, with 22 bases left in between. This CDR3 is CASSSPRRLAGTYNEQFF. Written as DNA, the CDR3 is TGTGCCAGCAGCTCCCCCAGGCGGCTAGCCGGCACCTACAATGAGCAGTTCTTC.

This clonotype was recorded many times. The chain's CDR3 is CAISEWAGPSYEQYF. CDR3 DNA sequence: TGTGCCATCAGTGAGTGGGCGGGGCCGTCCTACGAGCAGTACTTC. This chain links TRBV10-3 with TRBJ2-7; weak D call: TRBD2 (6 bases). The V and J ends lost 1 base and 1 base respectively, with 11 bases between them. This CDR3 is built from 15 residues. Germline loops: CDR1 ENHRY, CDR2 SYGVKD.

This clonotype has more than one count but fewer than ten. The rearrangement joins TRBV27 to TRBJ1-1; 8 bases align to TRBD1. Trimming removed 2 bases from V and 5 bases from J; junction bases left unmatched: 13. The CDR3 totals 17 residues. The germline V gene encodes CDR1 MNHEY and CDR2 SMNVEV (reference sequence). CDR3 residues: CASSLIGQGAARTEAFF. Here the CDR3 DNA reads TGTGCCAGCAGTTTAATTGGTCAGGGGGCTGCCCGAACTGAAGCTTTCTTT.

This clonotype was seen repeatedly, ten times or more. The gene calls are TRBV11-2 and TRBJ2-7; D perhaps matches TRBD1 (6 bases). Germline V gene sequence: CDR1 SGHAT, CDR2 FQNNGV. This CDR3 has 14 residues. Trimming cost V 5 bases and J 3 bases, with 14 bases left between them. The CDR3, as DNA: TGTGCCAGCAGCCCGTTATGGACAGTCTACGAGCAGTACGTC. Amino acids: CASSPLWTVYEQYV.

This clonotype was seen only a few times. V and J are TRBV5-1 and TRBJ1-6, with a possible D match to TRBD1 (6 bases). Trimming shortened V by 5 bases and J by 7 bases, and 16 bases separated the two germline ends. Per germline, CDR1 SGHRS and CDR2 YFSETQ. The CDR3 spans 15 residues. In DNA form, the CDR3 reads TGCGCCAGCAGGCCTCCAGGACAGCTAAATTCACCCCTCCACTTT. Encoded protein: CASRPPGQLNSPLHF.

At least ten counts were recorded for this clonotype. The V gene is TRBV20-1, the J gene TRBJ1-5; D might be TRBD1 (5 bases). This CDR3 is 14 amino acids long. Germline V gene sequence: CDR1 DFQATT, CDR2 SNEGSKA (reference sequence). V was pared by 5 bases and J by 1 base, with 12 bases between. The CDR3 sequence: CSAPGTRSNQPQHF. CDR3 nucleotides: TGCAGTGCTCCAGGGACCAGGAGCAATCAGCCCCAGCATTTT.

This clonotype has at least ten counts. The chain combines TRBV7-2 with TRBJ2-7; 7 bases are shared with TRBD1. Germline values: CDR1 SGHTA, CDR2 FQGNSA. The CDR3 length is 14 residues. V shed 4 bases and J 3 bases; nucleotides not matched to a gene: 6. Here the CDR3 reads CASSSNRDSYEQYF. CDR3 DNA: TGTGCCAGCAGCTCTAACCGGGACAGCTACGAGCAGTACTTC. Full variable domain (remainder filled in from reference TRBV7-2 and TRBJ2-7): GAGVSQSPSNKVTEKGKDVELRCDPISGHTALYWYRQSLGQGLEFLIYFQGNSAPDKSGLPSDRFSAERTGGSVSTLTIQRTQQEDSAVYLCASSSNRDSYEQYFGPGTRLTVT.

This clonotype was counted many times. This chain joins TRBV4-1 and TRBJ2-1, with 9 positions matching TRBD1. Unmatched junction bases numbered 8, after V lost 2 bases and J lost 9 bases. Germline CDR1 and CDR2: MGHRA and YSYEKL. The CDR3 covers 15 residues. DNA for the CDR3: TGCGCCAGCAGCCAACATCGGGACAGGGCGGGTGAGCAGTTCTTC. It specifies CASSQHRDRAGEQFF.

The table lists this clonotype with many counts. The gene calls are TRBV9 and TRBJ1-3, with a weak D call TRBD1 (5 bases). Germline V gene lookup returns CDR1 SGDLS and CDR2 YYNGEE. Between the trimmed V and J ends, which lost 3 bases and 0 bases, there was a span of 10 bases. This CDR3 is 15 amino acids long. DNA for the CDR3: TGTGCCAGCAGCGAAAGAGGGGCCTCTGGAAACACCATATATTTT. Translating it yields CASSERGASGNTIYF. The whole variable domain, remainder taken from reference TRBV9 and TRBJ1-3, is DSGVTQTPKHLITATGQRVTLRCSPRSGDLSVYWYQQSLDQGLQFLIQYYNGEERAKGNILERFSAQQFPDLHSELNLSSLELGDSALYFCASSERGASGNTIYFGEGSWLTVV.

This clonotype has ten or more counts. This chain joins TRBV12-3 or TRBV12-4 and TRBJ2-6, with a weak D call TRBD2 (6 bases). This CDR3 is 19 amino acids long. Trimming stripped 4 bases from V and 2 bases from J, with 21 bases between. The CDR3 DNA follows: TGTGCCAGCAGTTCTCCGGGACGGGGGATGTGGGCTGGGGCCAACGTCCTGACTTTC. It encodes CASSSPGRGMWAGANVLTF.

This sequence joins TRBV19 and TRBJ2-4; tentative D call: TRBD2 (6 bases). Germline CDR1 LNHDA, CDR2 SQIVND (reference sequence). V shed 8 bases and J shed 0 bases, with 8 bases lying between them. This CDR3 comprises 13 residues. The CDR3 loop is CASRGIAKNIQYF. As DNA, the CDR3 is TGTGCCAGTCGGGGGATAGCCAAAAACATTCAGTACTTC.

The rearrangement uses TRBV11-3 and TRBJ1-1; D unresolved. The CDR3 extends over 14 amino acids. Per germline, CDR1 SGHNT and CDR2 YENEEA. Trimming cost V 2 bases and J 4 bases, with 11 bases left between them. CDR3 region: CASSLRAGSTEAFF. The CDR3 coding sequence is TGTGCCAGCAGCTTACGGGCAGGATCCACTGAAGCTTTCTTT.

This clonotype has at least ten counts. This rearrangement joins TRBV4-1 to TRBJ1-4; D is perhaps TRBD1 (5 bases). The CDR3 is 14 residues long. Germline CDR1 MGHRA, CDR2 YSYEKL. Deletions cut 7 bases from V and 4 bases from J, with 13 bases between. CDR3 DNA: TGCGCCAGCACCCTCCTGGGGGGTAATGAAAAACTGTTTTTT. Its protein product is CASTLLGGNEKLFF.